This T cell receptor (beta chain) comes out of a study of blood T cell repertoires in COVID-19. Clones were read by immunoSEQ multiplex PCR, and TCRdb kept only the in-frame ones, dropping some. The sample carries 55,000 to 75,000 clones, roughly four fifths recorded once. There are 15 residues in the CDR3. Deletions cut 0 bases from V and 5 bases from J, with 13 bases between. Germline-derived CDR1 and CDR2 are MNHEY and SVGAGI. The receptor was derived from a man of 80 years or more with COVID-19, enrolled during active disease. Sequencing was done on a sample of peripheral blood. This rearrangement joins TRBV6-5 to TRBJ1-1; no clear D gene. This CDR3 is CASSYSNQAWTEAFF. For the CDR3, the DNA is TGTGCCAGCAGTTACTCGAACCAGGCCTGGACTGAAGCTTTCTTT.